The rows below give T cell receptor beta chains drawn from one sample of a study of shared clonotypes between healthy human individuals. Data came from immunoSEQ multiplex PCR; TCRdb stores just in-frame clones and leaves some out. This table has hundreds of thousands of clones, approximately 97% appearing once. Sequenced material: naive CD4+ T cells sorted from blood. The receptors come from a woman in her thirties in good health. Each CDR3 is given with its conserved first and last residue. D genes are given only for firm matches. Clone size appears in some rows only: once, few, many, or a class for an expanded clone.

d_call j_call v_call clone_size cdr3_aa cdr3_nt
. TRBJ2-1 TRBV7-9 . CASSSRFQDPTNEQFF TGTGCCAGCAGCTCAAGATTCCAGGATCCGACTAATGAGCAGTTCTTC
. TRBJ1-2 TRBV25-1 . CASSERGGTYGYTF TGTGCCAGCAGTGAACGAGGGGGGACCTATGGCTACACCTTC
. TRBJ1-1 TRBV7-7 . CASSRAGTPSLAMNTEAFF TGTGCCAGCAGCCGAGCCGGGACACCGAGCCTTGCGATGAACACTGAAGCTTTCTTT
. TRBJ1-3 TRBV28 . CASSLTGQVLTGNTIYF TGTGCCAGCAGTTTAACGGGGCAGGTGCTGACTGGAAACACCATATATTTT
. TRBJ1-3 TRBV27 . CASSPWDGGNTIYF TGTGCCAGCAGTCCCTGGGACGGTGGAAACACCATATATTTT
TRBD2 TRBJ2-1 TRBV5-1 . CASSDTLLAGGTYNEQFF TGCGCCAGCAGCGACACACTACTAGCGGGAGGGACGTACAATGAGCAGTTCTTC
TRBD2 TRBJ2-2 TRBV7-9 . CASSLRSSGRQRNTGELFF TGTGCCAGCAGCTTACGTTCTAGCGGGCGCCAACGGAACACCGGGGAGCTGTTTTTT
. TRBJ2-7 TRBV9 . CASSQDTYPSYEQYF TGTGCCAGCAGCCAGGACACATATCCTTCCTACGAGCAGTACTTC
TRBD1 TRBJ1-3 TRBV28 . CASSPFWPGTGGDYRRNTIYF TGTGCCAGCAGTCCGTTTTGGCCCGGGACAGGGGGCGATTATAGGAGAAACACCATATATTTT
. TRBJ2-5 TRBV11-2 once CASSLALAGGETQYF TGTGCCAGCAGCTTAGCACTAGCAGGGGGAGAGACCCAGTACTTC
. TRBJ2-5 TRBV15 . CATSRGGVSGNQETQYF TGTGCCACCAGCAGAGGGGGGGTGTCGGGGAACCAAGAGACCCAGTACTTC
. TRBJ2-7 TRBV5-1 . CASSSIVTSYEQYF TGCGCCAGCAGCTCGATTGTTACCTCCTACGAGCAGTACTTC
TRBD1 TRBJ2-2 TRBV6-1 . CASTRDRVSGELFF TGTGCCAGCACCCGGGACAGGGTTTCCGGGGAGCTGTTTTTT
TRBD2 TRBJ2-1 TRBV19 . CATKTSGRALEQFF TGTGCCACCAAAACTAGCGGGAGGGCGTTAGAGCAGTTCTTC
TRBD2 TRBJ2-2 TRBV29-1 . CSVGTSGSRGARNTGELFF TGCAGCGTTGGAACTAGCGGCAGCCGAGGAGCTCGGAACACCGGGGAGCTGTTTTTT
. TRBJ2-1 TRBV6-5 . CASSYSRQPPKNEQFF TGTGCCAGCAGTTACTCCCGGCAGCCCCCGAAGAATGAGCAGTTCTTC
TRBD2 TRBJ2-1 TRBV7-6 once CASSELAGGRNEQFF TGTGCCAGCAGCGAACTAGCGGGAGGTAGGAATGAGCAGTTCTTC
TRBD1 TRBJ2-7 TRBV5-6 . CASSLPGTGRFEQYF TGTGCCAGCAGCTTACCAGGGACAGGGCGGTTCGAGCAGTACTTC
. TRBJ1-4 TRBV6-4 . CASSRQAGEKLFF TGTGCCAGCTCCCGACAGGCTGGTGAAAAACTGTTTTTT
. TRBJ2-7 TRBV18 . CASSLTMGLQTSGHEQYF TGTGCCAGCTCACTAACGATGGGGTTACAGACTTCGGGCCACGAGCAGTACTTC
. TRBJ2-1 TRBV5-6 . CASSFTWAWENEQFF TGTGCCAGCAGCTTTACTTGGGCCTGGGAGAATGAGCAGTTCTTC
TRBD2 TRBJ2-5 TRBV10-3 . CAISDLAGGLETQYF TGTGCCATCAGTGACCTAGCGGGAGGTCTGGAGACCCAGTACTTC
. TRBJ2-3 TRBV12-1 . CASSFEVGSTSTDTQYF TGTGCCAGCAGCTTTGAGGTGGGCAGCACTAGCACAGATACGCAGTATTTT
. TRBJ2-3 TRBV7-3 . CASSLTSNSADTQYF TGTGCCAGCAGCTTAACCTCTAACTCGGCCGATACGCAGTATTTT
. TRBJ2-6 TRBV28 . CASRSPSGANVLTF TGTGCCAGCCGATCCCCCTCTGGGGCCAACGTCCTGACTTTC
. TRBJ2-5 TRBV20-1 . CSAPVLETQYF TGCAGTGCCCCGGTGTTGGAGACCCAGTACTTC
. TRBJ2-7 TRBV7-8 . CASSRYGEEQYF TGTGCCAGCAGCCGGTACGGGGAGGAGCAGTACTTC
. TRBJ2-3 TRBV5-1 . CASSLGQNTDTQYF TGCGCCAGCAGCTTGGGGCAGAACACAGATACGCAGTATTTT
TRBD1 TRBJ2-5 TRBV9 . CASSADRGRETQYF TGTGCCAGCAGCGCAGACAGGGGGCGAGAGACCCAGTACTTC
. TRBJ2-5 TRBV4-1 . CASSQAGQGLRETQYF TGCGCCAGCAGTCAAGCGGGTCAGGGGCTACGAGAGACCCAGTACTTC
TRBD2 TRBJ2-1 TRBV13 . CASSLISGFPYNEQFF TGTGCCAGCAGCTTAATTAGCGGGTTCCCCTACAATGAGCAGTTCTTC
TRBD2 TRBJ2-1 TRBV25-1 . CASSEYPSGPSEGEQFF TGTGCCAGCAGTGAATACCCTAGCGGTCCTAGCGAGGGTGAGCAGTTCTTC
. TRBJ1-1 TRBV5-1 . CASSGSGPNTEAFF TGCGCCAGCAGCGGCTCGGGACCGAACACTGAAGCTTTCTTT
. TRBJ1-5 TRBV19 . CASSIDEGQPQHF TGTGCCAGTAGTATAGATGAAGGACAGCCCCAGCATTTT
. TRBJ1-3 TRBV6-5 . CASSSRYSGNTIYF TGTGCCAGCAGTTCAAGGTACTCTGGAAACACCATATATTTT
. TRBJ2-2 TRBV11-2 . CASRQQGSGELFF TGTGCCAGCAGACAACAGGGTTCCGGGGAGCTGTTTTTT
. TRBJ2-6 TRBV18 . CASSPGAVFSGANVLTF TGTGCCAGCTCACCGGGAGCGGTATTCTCTGGGGCCAACGTCCTGACTTTC
. TRBJ2-1 TRBV28 . CASSLWGGPRSSNEQFF TGTGCCAGCAGTTTATGGGGTGGCCCGAGGTCAAGCAATGAGCAGTTCTTC
. TRBJ1-1 TRBV2 . CASSERLGTEAFF TGTGCCAGCAGTGAACGGTTAGGTACTGAAGCTTTCTTT
. TRBJ1-2 TRBV28 . CASRPHETLYGYTF TGTGCCAGCAGACCACATGAGACACTCTATGGCTACACCTTC
. TRBJ1-1 TRBV6-1 . CASSERWTEAFF TGTGCCAGCAGTGAACGATGGACTGAAGCTTTCTTT
. TRBJ2-3 TRBV7-3 . CASSRDSTDTQYF TGTGCCAGCAGCCGGGACAGCACAGATACGCAGTATTTT
. TRBJ1-1 TRBV5-8 . CASSSGQPGTEAFF TGTGCCAGCAGCTCAGGACAGCCGGGGACTGAAGCTTTCTTT
. TRBJ2-2 TRBV10-3 once CAISGEIGELFF TGTGCCATCAGTGGGGAAATCGGGGAGCTGTTTTTT
. TRBJ2-4 TRBV21-1 . CASSKAEDRAKNIQYF TGTGCCAGCAGCAAAGCGGAGGACCGAGCCAAAAACATTCAGTACTTC
TRBD1 TRBJ1-2 TRBV30 . CAWSTGQRYGYTF TGTGCCTGGAGTACGGGACAGAGATATGGCTACACCTTC
TRBD2 TRBJ2-2 TRBV19 once CASSPGAGLAGTGELFF TGTGCCAGTAGTCCGGGGGCCGGACTAGCTGGGACCGGGGAGCTGTTTTTT
. TRBJ1-4 TRBV15 . CATSRGEGKLFF TGTGCCACCAGCAGAGGGGAGGGAAAACTGTTTTTT
TRBD2 TRBJ2-2 TRBV27 . CASSLSRLAGVGTGELFF TGTGCCAGCAGTTTATCTCGGCTAGCGGGAGTAGGAACCGGGGAGCTGTTTTTT
. TRBJ1-1 TRBV18 . CASSPPRPLSPEAFF TGTGCCAGCTCACCACCGAGACCTTTAAGCCCTGAAGCTTTCTTT
. TRBJ2-5 TRBV28 once CASSLFQETQYF TGTGCCAGCAGTTTATTTCAGGAGACCCAGTACTTC